This T cell receptor (beta chain) was identified in a study of T cells in Graves' hyperthyroidism and ophthalmopathy. Researchers amplified the TCR beta CDR3 regions from RNA transcripts. First-round RT-PCR with HTBI primers amplified the TCR CDR3 region. TCRdb re-derived calls from the multiplex PCR reads in MiXCR, one entry per CDR3 protein. The sample records approximately 400,000 distinct CDR3 sequences, less than 20% being singletons. Trimming cost V 7 bases and J 6 bases, with 16 bases left between them. Germline CDR1 LGHDT, CDR2 YNNKEL (reference sequence). The CDR3 sequence is 14 residues long. Whole-study findings and limits: It was a median around 6 months before onset that the model predicted ophthalmopathy.

This clonotype was seen at least ten times. What it recognizes is unknown. Material: blood. The TCR sequence derives from a woman between 18 and 29 years old with Graves' hyperthyroidism that later progressed to Graves' ophthalmopathy. The chain combines TRBV3-1 with TRBJ1-5; D possibly corresponds to TRBD1 (6 bases). The CDR3 here is CASTDQGRGQPQHF. CDR3 coding DNA: TGTGCCAGCACGGATCAGGGGAGGGGTCAGCCCCAGCATTTT.